These 2 T cell receptor beta chains share one sample of origin, sequenced in a study of T cells in Graves' hyperthyroidism and ophthalmopathy. It was RNA transcripts that yielded the amplified TCR beta CDR3 regions. The HTBI primer set drove a first-round RT-PCR of the TCR CDR3. MiXCR was run by TCRdb on the multiplex PCR reads, yielding one entry per CDR3 protein. The sample lists around 560,000 distinct CDR3 sequences; approximately 15% were seen once. Source material: blood. The receptors here all came from a woman aged 18-29 years with Graves' hyperthyroidism.

In its sample, this clonotype was seen a few times. As DNA, the CDR3 is TGTGCCAGCTCACCCTCAGGGGAACACGAAAAACTGTTTTTT. It is translated as CASSPSGEHEKLFF. This chain joins TRBV18 and TRBJ1-4; the D gene is possibly TRBD1 (6 bases). With 3 bases removed from V and 8 bases from J, the gap between germline ends came to 13 bases. CDR3 length: 14 amino acids. Looked up from germline, CDR1 is KGHSH and CDR2 is LQKENI.

This clonotype was counted at least ten times. The chain couples TRBV18 to TRBJ2-7; TRBD1 agrees at 10 bases. Per the germline V gene, CDR1 is KGHSH and CDR2 is LQKENI. The CDR3 has 15 residues. The trim removed 5 bases at V and 2 bases at J, leaving 6 bases unmatched. CDR3 loop: CASSYDRGLPYEQYF. The DNA for the CDR3 is TGTGCCAGCTCATACGACAGGGGGCTTCCCTACGAGCAGTACTTC.